These 2 T cell receptor beta chains share one sample of origin, sequenced in a study of cytomegalovirus exposure and HLA in healthy donors. This PCR relied on a set of 60 Vbeta primers and 13 Jbeta primers. The protocol was immunoSEQ multiplex PCR, while the TCRdb copy is restricted to in-frame clones and leaves out a portion. The sample carries about 52,000 clones, approximately 77% recorded once. The sequenced sample consisted of PBMCs. The receptors stem from a woman aged 45 to 65 in good health and CMV-seronegative.

The sample holds one count of this clone. One end of the junction fails to match germline, which may point to a read error. The V call is TRBV2, the J call TRBJ1-4; D remains unclear. Germline-derived CDR1 and CDR2 are SNHLY and FYNNEI. The CDR3 sequence is 12 residues long. The CDR3 sequence: CASIGQEGPKYF. CDR3 nucleotides: TGTGCCAGCATAGGTCAGGAGGGTCCAAAGTATTTT. Filled out from reference TRBV2 and TRBJ1-4, the complete variable domain reads EPEVTQTPSHQVTQMGQEVILRCVPISNHLYFYWYRQILGQKVEFLVSFYNNEISEKSEIFDDQFSVERPDGSNFTLKIRSTKLEDSAMYFCASIGQEGPKYFGSGTQLSVL.

The chain joins TRBV2 to TRBJ1-2, with a possible D match to TRBD1 (5 bases). The germline V gene has CDR1 SNHLY and CDR2 FYNNEI. V lost 6 bases, J lost 8 bases, and 19 bases lay in between. The CDR3 length is 14 residues. The CDR3 coding sequence is TGTGCCAGCAGCTATACCGGGACTTATAGAGGCTACACCTTC. Translating it yields CASSYTGTYRGYTF.